Below, 27 T cell receptor beta chains from the same sample are listed, as sequenced in a study of T-cell memory formation after mild COVID-19. A single record per CDR3 protein comes from TCRdb applying MiXCR to the 5' RACE reads. In the table there are about 270,000 distinct CDR3 sequences, 15% to 20% of which are singletons. The sequenced sample was PBMCs or a T cell subset sorted from them (not recorded which). Receptor source: a man aged 18 to 35 who had mild COVID-19 (a few samples of this study predate the infection). Cell type and time point are not known.

This clonotype appeared once. The chain combines TRBV4-2 with TRBJ1-6; D gene uncertain. The CDR3 sequence is 15 residues long. Trimming cost V 4 bases and J 8 bases, with 15 bases left between them. Germline values: CDR1 LGHNA, CDR2 YNFKEQ. CDR3 nucleotide sequence: TGTGCCAGCAGCCTGGGCAGTCATAACGATTCACCCCTCCACTTT. Amino acids: CASSLGSHNDSPLHF.

This clonotype was detected ten times or more. The CDR3 DNA follows: TGCGCCAGCAGCCAAGAGGGCTATCCTTCCACAGATACGCAGTATTTT. As protein: CASSQEGYPSTDTQYF. The genes are TRBV4-1 and TRBJ2-3, with D hard to call. Germline CDR1 MGHRA, CDR2 YSYEKL. Trimming took off 0 bases at V and 2 bases at J, with 12 bases between the two ends. CDR3 length: 16 residues.

The chain joins TRBV5-6 to TRBJ1-5; D might be TRBD1 (6 bases). The CDR3 covers 12 residues. Germline-derived CDR1 and CDR2 are SGHDT and YYEEEE. V lost 4 bases, J lost 15 bases, and 17 bases lay in between. CDR3 DNA sequence: TGTGCCAGCAGCCAGGGAGCAGGACAGTCGCATTTT. Its translation is CASSQGAGQSHF.

The V and J genes are TRBV20-1 and TRBJ2-5; the match to TRBD2 covers 7 bases. Germline V gene lookup returns CDR1 DFQATT and CDR2 SNEGSKA (reference sequence). The CDR3 is 14 amino acids. The V gene end was trimmed by 2 bases and the J gene end by 1 base; junction bases not matched to a gene: 4. As DNA, the CDR3 is TGCAGTGCTAGAACCCCTAGCGGCCAAGAGACCCAGTACTTC. This codes for CSARTPSGQETQYF.

The rearrangement joins TRBV20-1 to TRBJ2-7; either TRBD1 or TRBD2 may fit D (5 bases each). Germline assignment: CDR1 DFQATT and CDR2 SNEGSKA (reference sequence). Trimming shortened V by 5 bases and J by 2 bases, and 13 bases separated the two germline ends. The CDR3 consists of 13 residues. The CDR3 coding sequence is TGCAGTGCTCAACTTGGGGGAACCTACGAGCAGTACTTC. It yields the protein CSAQLGGTYEQYF.

This clonotype was observed a few times. The gene calls are TRBV12-3 or TRBV12-4 and TRBJ2-2; D uncertain. CDR3 length equals 11 residues. V lost 6 bases and J 4 bases, leaving 3 bases between the germline ends. This CDR3 reads CASRSTGELFF. Here the CDR3 DNA reads TGTGCCAGCAGATCCACCGGGGAGCTGTTTTTT.

This clonotype has only a few counts. The rearrangement uses TRBV4-2 and TRBJ2-1, with D possibly being TRBD2 (6 bases). V was clipped by 1 base and J by 5 bases, with 21 bases between them. Germline CDR1 reads LGHNA; CDR2 reads YNFKEQ. This CDR3 contains 18 residues. CDR3 in DNA: TGTGCCAGCAGCCAAGGTCGGCTAGCTCGGGGGTCCAACAATGAGCAGTTCTTC. Protein product: CASSQGRLARGSNNEQFF.

The chain recombines TRBV7-7 with TRBJ2-3, with 8 bases aligning to TRBD2. The CDR3 contains 16 residues. V shed 5 bases, J shed 0 bases, and the junction held 7 bases outside the gene matches. The germline V gene encodes CDR1 SSHAT and CDR2 FNYEAQ (reference sequence). The CDR3 here is CASSPMSGGSTDTQYF. The DNA of the CDR3 is TGTGCCAGCAGCCCCATGTCGGGGGGGAGCACAGATACGCAGTATTTT.

The gene calls are TRBV6-1 and TRBJ1-2, with TRBD1 identical over 7 bases. With 8 bases clipped from V and 2 bases from J, the junction kept 2 bases outside the gene matches. Per the germline V gene, CDR1 is MNHNS and CDR2 is SASEGT. CDR3 length equals 12 residues. The CDR3 reads CASPGQNYGYTF. CDR3 DNA: TGTGCCAGCCCGGGACAGAACTATGGCTACACCTTC.

The table lists this clonotype with a few counts. This rearrangement joins TRBV12-3 or TRBV12-4 to TRBJ2-1; D is unclear. CDR3 length: 14 amino acids. V lost 9 bases and J lost 5, with 17 bases in between. This CDR3 reads CASSLAPRNNEQFF. For the CDR3, the DNA is TGTGCCAGTAGCTTAGCCCCCAGGAACAATGAGCAGTTCTTC.

The table lists this clonotype with a few counts. The V and J genes are TRBV10-3 and TRBJ2-5, with 8 positions matching TRBD1. This CDR3 is built from 13 residues. Germline V CDR1 and CDR2: ENHRY, SYGVKD. V shed 7 bases and J 3 bases; nucleotides not matched to a gene: 4. CDR3 amino acids: CAIKQDREETQYF. The DNA of the CDR3 is TGTGCCATCAAGCAGGACAGGGAAGAGACCCAGTACTTC.

CDR3 loop: CASRTHGYGEKLFF. The CDR3, as DNA: TGTGCCAGCAGAACCCACGGATATGGTGAAAAACTGTTTTTT. The gene calls are TRBV6-5 and TRBJ1-4; D not certain. CDR1 and CDR2 (germline): MNHEY, SVGAGI. The V and J ends lost 6 bases and 7 bases respectively, with 15 bases between them. This CDR3 is 14 amino acids long.

The table lists this clonotype with many counts. The genes are TRBV7-2 and TRBJ1-1; no clear D gene. The CDR3 has 13 residues. V was clipped by 4 bases and J by 2 bases, with 8 bases between them. Germline CDR1 SGHTA, CDR2 FQGNSA. CDR3 in DNA: TGTGCCAGCAGCTCCGACCCTAACACTGAAGCTTTCTTT. Its translation: CASSSDPNTEAFF.

Only a few counts were recorded for this clonotype. The V and J genes are TRBV5-1 and TRBJ1-5; TRBD1 aligns across 7 bases. The CDR3 loop spans 15 amino acids. The germline CDR1 and CDR2 sequences are SGHRS and YFSETQ. V gave up 2 bases and J gave up 7 bases; unmatched junction bases: 9. CDR3 DNA: TGCGCCAGCAGCTTAAATACAGGGGAGAAGCAGCCCCAGCATTTT. Its protein is CASSLNTGEKQPQHF.

This clonotype was seen a few times. This chain uses TRBV6-4 with TRBJ2-7; the D gene is possibly TRBD1 (7 bases). The CDR3 is 18 residues long. CDR1 is MRHNA, CDR2 SNTAGT, per germline. V shed 0 bases and J shed 0 bases, with 18 bases lying between them. CDR3 region: CASSDSRQGGNHSYEQYV. In nucleotides, the CDR3 is TGTGCCAGCAGTGACTCGAGACAGGGAGGCAACCACTCCTACGAGCAGTACGTC.

This clonotype was recorded only once. The chain uses TRBV5-4 and TRBJ2-3; D possibly uses TRBD1 or TRBD2 (5 bases each). The V gene's germline CDR1 is SGHNT and CDR2 YYREEE (reference sequence). The length of the CDR3 is 14 residues. Trimming took off 4 bases at V and 5 bases at J, with 14 bases between the two ends. The CDR3 DNA follows: TGTGCCAGCAGCGACCGGGACCTCGGAGATACGCAGTATTTT. This translates into CASSDRDLGDTQYF.

The chain uses TRBV5-1 and TRBJ1-1; D ambiguous. CDR1 is SGHRS, CDR2 YFSETQ, per germline. The CDR3 extends over 14 amino acids. Trimming cost V 4 bases and J 5 bases, with 15 bases left between them. The CDR3 loop reads CASSPGLSVTEAFF. In nucleotides, the CDR3 is TGCGCCAGCAGCCCCGGCCTCTCAGTGACTGAAGCTTTCTTT.

In this sample, this clonotype turned up a few times. This rearrangement joins TRBV4-2 to TRBJ2-3, with D possibly TRBD2 on 5 matching bases. Germline V lookup: CDR1 LGHNA, CDR2 YNFKEQ. V gave up 1 base and J gave up 0 bases, with 11 bases separating them. The CDR3 is 16 amino acids. CDR3 nucleotide sequence: TGTGCCAGCAGCCAAGTTTCTCGGACTAGCACAGATACGCAGTATTTT. It encodes CASSQVSRTSTDTQYF.

CDR3: CASSRSSNEQFF. CDR3 coding DNA: TGTGCCAGCAGCCGTAGTTCTAATGAGCAGTTCTTC. The gene calls are TRBV3-1 and TRBJ2-1, with D unresolved. Germline values: CDR1 LGHDT, CDR2 YNNKEL (reference sequence). The CDR3 loop spans 12 amino acids. V was clipped by 4 bases and J by 7 bases, with 8 bases between them.

The chain couples TRBV4-3 to TRBJ2-1, with D perhaps matching TRBD1 or TRBD2 (5 bases each). The V gene lost 0 bases and the J gene lost 5 bases, with 17 bases spanning the gap. The CDR3 runs 17 residues. The germline V gene encodes CDR1 LGHNA and CDR2 YSLEER. This CDR3 reads CASSQDWVRESNNEQFF. The DNA of the CDR3 is TGCGCCAGCAGCCAAGATTGGGTCAGGGAGTCGAACAATGAGCAGTTCTTC.

This clonotype was seen repeatedly, ten times or more. The chain combines TRBV12-3 or TRBV12-4 with TRBJ2-1; D is unclear. The CDR3 spans 13 residues. Trimming shortened V by 7 bases and J by 2 bases, and 9 bases separated the two germline ends. The CDR3 is CASTPAPYNEQFF. The CDR3, as DNA: TGTGCCAGCACCCCAGCGCCCTACAATGAGCAGTTCTTC.

This clonotype has just a few counts. In DNA form, the CDR3 reads TGTGCCAGCAGGCCAGGGAGCGGTAGCACAGATACGCAGTATTTT. It yields the protein CASRPGSGSTDTQYF. The V call is TRBV2, the J call TRBJ2-3, with D possibly being TRBD1 or TRBD2 (5 bases each). Germline-derived CDR1 and CDR2 are SNHLY and FYNNEI. Trimming removed 6 bases at V and 0 bases at J, with 13 bases between. The CDR3 loop spans 15 amino acids.

V usage is TRBV2 and J usage is TRBJ1-1; TRBD1 might be the D (5 bases). The length of the CDR3 is 15 residues. From germline, CDR1 is SNHLY and CDR2 FYNNEI. With 7 bases removed from V and 2 bases from J, the gap between germline ends came to 17 bases. CDR3 region: CASKVGTLLNTEAFF. The CDR3 coding sequence is TGTGCCAGCAAGGTCGGGACCCTTCTAAACACTGAAGCTTTCTTT.

This clonotype appeared a few times. The chain carries TRBV5-8 and TRBJ2-5; D remains ambiguous. This CDR3 contains 14 residues. Germline V gives CDR1 SGHTS, CDR2 YDEGEE. V lost 4 bases, J lost 5 bases, and 15 bases lay in between. The CDR3 DNA reads as TGTGCCAGCAGCCCCGGACCTGCGCGGGAGACCCAGTACTTC. Its translation: CASSPGPARETQYF.

In regard to this clonotype: At one of its ends the junction is not consistent with the germline gene, which may arise from a read error. The rearrangement joins TRBV29-1 to TRBJ1-1; maybe TRBD1 (5 bases). CDR1 and CDR2 (germline): SQVTM, ANQGSEA. The CDR3 covers 14 residues. The CDR3 nucleotides are TGCAGCGTTGATACGGACACCGCGAACACTGAAGATTTCTTT. Translating it yields CSVDTDTANTEDFF.

For this clonotype: At one end, the junction sequence differs from germline, possibly due to a read error. The gene calls are TRBV19 and TRBJ1-1; D is unresolved. Germline V gene sequence: CDR1 LNHDA, CDR2 SQIVND (reference sequence). CDR3 size: 14 residues. The CDR3 sequence is CASSIGGMNTAAFF. CDR3 nucleotides: TGTGCCAGTAGTATAGGAGGAATGAACACTGCAGCTTTCTTT.

The genes are TRBV20-1 and TRBJ1-1; D gene uncertain. Germline assignment: CDR1 DFQATT and CDR2 SNEGSKA (reference sequence). Trimming took 0 bases from V and 6 from J, leaving 20 bases between them. The CDR3 is 16 amino acids. In DNA, the CDR3 is TGCAGTGCTAGAGATCAGGTGGCAGGAGGGAGGCCTGAAGCTTTCTTT. It yields the protein CSARDQVAGGRPEAFF.